The clone carrying this T cell receptor (beta chain) was observed a few times. Its target is unknown. This entry is derived from a study of graft-versus-host responses after intestinal transplantation. The wider study: Tacrolimus and steroids were given for around 3 years to all recipients after anti-thymocyte globulin induction. Study-wide findings and caveats: GvH clones detected in recipient marrow included some appearing first in ileum or blood. Early post-transplant HvG declines showed an association with peak circulating GvH clone levels.

Data came from immunoSEQ multiplex PCR; TCRdb stores just in-frame clones and leaves some out. Here the sample spans more than 95,000 clones, over 85% being singletons. The ends lost 8 bases at V and 5 bases at J; junction bases unmatched: 2. Germline CDR1 LNHDA, CDR2 SQIVND (reference sequence). The CDR3 sequence is 11 residues long. V gene TRBV19 combines with J gene TRBJ1-1, with 7 bases aligning to TRBD1. The sample here was unstimulated CD8+ T cells sorted from spleen or lymph node cells, taken before intestinal transplant. The TCR was taken from a human donor who received an intestinal transplant. The CDR3 DNA reads as TGTGCCAGTTCAGGGGGAACTGAAGCTTTCTTT. Protein product: CASSGGTEAFF.